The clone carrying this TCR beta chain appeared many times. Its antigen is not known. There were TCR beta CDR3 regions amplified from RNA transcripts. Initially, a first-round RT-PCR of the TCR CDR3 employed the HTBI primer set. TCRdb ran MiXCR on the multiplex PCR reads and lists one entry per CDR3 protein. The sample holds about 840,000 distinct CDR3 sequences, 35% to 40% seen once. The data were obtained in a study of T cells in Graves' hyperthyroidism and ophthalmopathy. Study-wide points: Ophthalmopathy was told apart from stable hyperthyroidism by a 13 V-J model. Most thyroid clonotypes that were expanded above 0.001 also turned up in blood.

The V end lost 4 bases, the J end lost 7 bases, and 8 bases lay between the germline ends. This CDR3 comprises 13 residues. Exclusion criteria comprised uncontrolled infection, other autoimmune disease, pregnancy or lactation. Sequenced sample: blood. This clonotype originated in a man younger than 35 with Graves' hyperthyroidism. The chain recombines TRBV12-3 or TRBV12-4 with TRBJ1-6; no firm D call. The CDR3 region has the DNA TGTGCCAGCAGTTCCGGCTCGAATTCACCCCTCCACTTT. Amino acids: CASSSGSNSPLHF.